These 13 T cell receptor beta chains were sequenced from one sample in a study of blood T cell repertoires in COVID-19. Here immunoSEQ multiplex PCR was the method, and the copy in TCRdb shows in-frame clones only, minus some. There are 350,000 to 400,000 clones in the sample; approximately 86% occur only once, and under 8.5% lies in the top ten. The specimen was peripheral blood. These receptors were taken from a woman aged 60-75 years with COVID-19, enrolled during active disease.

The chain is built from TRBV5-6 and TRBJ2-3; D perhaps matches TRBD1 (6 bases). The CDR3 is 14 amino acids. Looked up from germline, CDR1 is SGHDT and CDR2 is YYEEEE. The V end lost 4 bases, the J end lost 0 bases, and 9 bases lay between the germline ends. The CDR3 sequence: CASSTGQSTDTQYF. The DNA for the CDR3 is TGTGCCAGCAGCACAGGACAGAGCACAGATACGCAGTATTTT.

CDR3 sequence: CASSITDRAYGYTF. The CDR3, as DNA: TGTGCCAGCAGCATTACGGACAGGGCCTATGGCTACACCTTC. The V and J genes are TRBV11-2 and TRBJ1-2; 8 nucleotides agree with TRBD1. Germline values: CDR1 SGHAT, CDR2 FQNNGV. V was clipped by 5 bases and J by 4 bases; unmatched bases: 6. The CDR3 contains 14 residues.

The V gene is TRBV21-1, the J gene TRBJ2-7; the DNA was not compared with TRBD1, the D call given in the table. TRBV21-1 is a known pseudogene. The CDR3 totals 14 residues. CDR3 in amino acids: CASSYLAQDYEQYF. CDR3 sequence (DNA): TGTGCCAGCAGTTACCTTGCGCAGGACTACGAGCAGTACTTC.

The CDR3 coding sequence is TGTGCCAGCAGCTTAGGGGTAGGGGGATATGGCTACACCTTC. This translates into CASSLGVGGYGYTF. V is TRBV11-2 and J is TRBJ1-2, with D perhaps TRBD1 (6 bases). Looked up from germline, CDR1 is SGHAT and CDR2 is FQNNGV. Trimming left V 1 base short and J 5 bases short, with 11 bases between. The CDR3 extends over 14 amino acids.

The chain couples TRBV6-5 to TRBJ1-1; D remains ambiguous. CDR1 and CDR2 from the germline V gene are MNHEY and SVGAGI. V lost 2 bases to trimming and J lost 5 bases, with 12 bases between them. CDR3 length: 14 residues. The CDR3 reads CASSYSARRTEAFF. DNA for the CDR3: TGTGCCAGCAGTTACAGCGCCCGCAGAACTGAAGCTTTCTTT.

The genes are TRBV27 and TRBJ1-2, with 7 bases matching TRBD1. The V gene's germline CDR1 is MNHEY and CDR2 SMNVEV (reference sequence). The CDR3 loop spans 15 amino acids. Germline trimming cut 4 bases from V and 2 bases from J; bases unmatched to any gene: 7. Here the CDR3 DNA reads TGTGCCAGCAGTTCGACTGGGACAGTCAACTATGGCTACACCTTC. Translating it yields CASSSTGTVNYGYTF.

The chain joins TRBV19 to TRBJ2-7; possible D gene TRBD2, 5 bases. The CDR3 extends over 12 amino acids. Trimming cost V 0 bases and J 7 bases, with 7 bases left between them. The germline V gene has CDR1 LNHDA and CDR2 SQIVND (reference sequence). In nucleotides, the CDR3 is TGTGCCAGTAGTATAGATCCGGGGGAGCAGTACTTC. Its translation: CASSIDPGEQYF.

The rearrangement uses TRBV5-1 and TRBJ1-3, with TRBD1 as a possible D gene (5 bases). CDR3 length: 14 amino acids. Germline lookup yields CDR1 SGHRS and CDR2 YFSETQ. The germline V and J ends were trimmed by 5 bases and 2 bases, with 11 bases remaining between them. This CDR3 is CASSGQGAGNTIYF. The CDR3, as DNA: TGCGCCAGCAGTGGGCAGGGTGCTGGAAACACCATATATTTT.

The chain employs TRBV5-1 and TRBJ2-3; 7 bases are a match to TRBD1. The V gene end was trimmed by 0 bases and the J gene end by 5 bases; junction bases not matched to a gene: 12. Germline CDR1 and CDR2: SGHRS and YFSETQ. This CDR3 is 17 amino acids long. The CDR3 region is CASSLEGRQGEIDTQYF. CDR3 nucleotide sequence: TGCGCCAGCAGCTTGGAGGGGCGGCAGGGGGAGATAGATACGCAGTATTTT.

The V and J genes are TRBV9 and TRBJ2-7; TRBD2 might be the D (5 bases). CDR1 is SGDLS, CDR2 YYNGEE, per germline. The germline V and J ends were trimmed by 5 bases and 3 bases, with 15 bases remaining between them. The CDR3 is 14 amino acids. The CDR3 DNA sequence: TGTGCCAGCAGTGCCGGGATCGGCGACTACGAGCAGTACTTC. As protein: CASSAGIGDYEQYF.

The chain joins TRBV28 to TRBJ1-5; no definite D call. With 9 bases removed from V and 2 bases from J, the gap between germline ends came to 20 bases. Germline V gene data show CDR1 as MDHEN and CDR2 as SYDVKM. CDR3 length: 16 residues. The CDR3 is CASGATVVVGNQPQHF. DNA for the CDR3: TGTGCCAGTGGTGCTACGGTTGTAGTTGGCAATCAGCCCCAGCATTTT.

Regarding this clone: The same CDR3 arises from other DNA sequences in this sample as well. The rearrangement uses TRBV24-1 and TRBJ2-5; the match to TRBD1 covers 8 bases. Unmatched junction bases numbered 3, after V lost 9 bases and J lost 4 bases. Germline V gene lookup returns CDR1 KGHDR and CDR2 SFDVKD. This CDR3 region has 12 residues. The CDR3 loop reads CATRGQGETQYF. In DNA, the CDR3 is TGTGCCACCCGCGGACAGGGAGAGACCCAGTACTTC.

The CDR3 protein is CASSVAGSHSYTF. The CDR3 nucleotides are TGTGCCAGCAGCGTAGCGGGAAGTCACAGCTACACCTTC. The chain couples TRBV9 to TRBJ1-2, with no clear D. The CDR3 is 13 residues long. Trimming left V 0 bases short and J 9 bases short, with 12 bases between. Germline values: CDR1 SGDLS, CDR2 YYNGEE.